This TCR beta chain emerged from a study of blood T cell repertoires in COVID-19. Data came from immunoSEQ multiplex PCR; TCRdb stores just in-frame clones and leaves some out. This sample has more than 250,000 clones; about 90% occur once, and the top ten carry roughly 5.2%. This CDR3 is 20 amino acids long. The ends were cut back, 3 bases at V and 0 bases at J, with 27 bases in the middle. Per germline, CDR1 SGDLS and CDR2 YYNGEE. The sample consisted of PBMCs or T cells enriched from blood (not recorded which). This TCR was recovered from a woman aged 25 to 45 who had recovered from COVID-19. The V gene is TRBV9, the J gene TRBJ1-1, with D tentatively TRBD1 (5 bases). CDR3 sequence (DNA): TGTGCCAGCAGCGCCCGTTTGGGGGGGGGTGTGCCGGAAATGAACACTGAAGCTTTCTTT. It yields the protein CASSARLGGGVPEMNTEAFF. Together with reference TRBV9 and TRBJ1-1, the CDR3 gives the full variable domain: DSGVTQTPKHLITATGQRVTLRCSPRSGDLSVYWYQQSLDQGLQFLIQYYNGEERAKGNILERFSAQQFPDLHSELNLSSLELGDSALYFCASSARLGGGVPEMNTEAFFGQGTRLTVV.